A single sample gave rise to the 18 T cell receptor beta chains below, sequenced in a study of CD8+CD57+ T cells in acquired aplastic anemia. It was genomic DNA that served as the template for profiling TCR beta VDJ and CDR3. TCRdb fed the reads into MiXCR, producing one record per CDR3 protein. The sample consists of 300,000 or so distinct CDR3 sequences, approximately 60% of them appearing once. For sequencing, patients were chosen who had shown expansion of CD8+CD57+ cells by flow cytometry. Source material: sorted CD4+, CD8+, or CD8+CD57+ T cells (not recorded which) from PBMCs. The receptors were gathered from a human donor with aplastic anemia.

The chain has TRBV7-2 and TRBJ2-7, with D possibly matching TRBD1 (6 bases). CDR1 is SGHTA and CDR2 is FQGNSA in the germline V gene. The CDR3 is 14 residues long. V was cut by 6 bases and J by 0 bases, with 12 bases left in between. CDR3 in DNA: TGTGCCAGCAGAACCTTGGACAGCTCCTACGAGCAGTACTTC. Translated: CASRTLDSSYEQYF. The full variable domain, with the rest looked up from reference TRBV7-2 and TRBJ2-7, is GAGVSQSPSNKVTEKGKDVELRCDPISGHTALYWYRQSLGQGLEFLIYFQGNSAPDKSGLPSDRFSAERTGGSVSTLTIQRTQQEDSAVYLCASRTLDSSYEQYFGPGTRLTVT.

V and J are TRBV19 and TRBJ2-1; D gene ambiguous. The germline V gene has CDR1 LNHDA and CDR2 SQIVND (reference sequence). The CDR3 loop spans 16 amino acids. V was trimmed by 7 bases and J by 3 bases, leaving 19 bases between them. The CDR3 region is CASIPSEASYYNEQFF. In nucleotides, the CDR3 is TGTGCCAGTATCCCGAGCGAGGCTTCTTACTACAATGAGCAGTTCTTC.

The chain is built from TRBV5-1 and TRBJ1-5; D is possibly TRBD1 (6 bases). V was trimmed by 0 bases and J by 5 bases, leaving 9 bases between them. The germline CDR1 and CDR2 sequences are SGHRS and YFSETQ. CDR3 length equals 14 residues. CDR3 DNA sequence: TGCGCCAGCAGCTTGGCGTCAGGGGATCAGCCCCAGCATTTT. Translating gives CASSLASGDQPQHF.

This clonotype has a count of ten or more. The chain couples TRBV24-1 to TRBJ1-1; D remains ambiguous. Germline lookup yields CDR1 KGHDR and CDR2 SFDVKD. Trimming took 0 bases from V and 7 from J, leaving 8 bases between them. This CDR3 spans 13 amino acids. CDR3 in amino acids: CATSDLGLREAFF. CDR3 sequence (DNA): TGTGCCACCAGTGATTTGGGACTTCGTGAAGCTTTCTTT.

The chain couples TRBV10-1 to TRBJ2-1; TRBD1 is a possible D gene (6 bases). The CDR3 is 15 amino acids. Germline CDR1 and CDR2: WNHNN and SYGVQD (reference sequence). Deletions cut 0 bases from V and 12 bases from J, with 18 bases between. CDR3 sequence reads: CASSESVAGGNGQFF. The DNA for the CDR3 is TGCGCCAGCAGTGAGTCAGTAGCTGGGGGCAACGGGCAGTTCTTC.

The rearrangement links TRBV12-3 or TRBV12-4 to TRBJ2-3; 14 nucleotides align to TRBD2. This CDR3 has 17 residues. V shed 3 bases, J shed 4 bases, and the junction held 6 bases outside the gene matches. The CDR3 DNA reads TGTGCCAGCAGTTTGGACAGGGGACTAGCGGGAGCAGATACGCAGTATTTT. Encoded protein: CASSLDRGLAGADTQYF.

The rearrangement links TRBV20-1 to TRBJ2-7; 12 nucleotides agree with TRBD2. J was trimmed by 3 bases and V by 3 bases; bases with no gene match: 9. The CDR3 length is 16 residues. Germline values: CDR1 DFQATT, CDR2 SNEGSKA (reference sequence). The CDR3 here is CSASPRLAGANYEQYF. The CDR3 DNA reads TGCAGTGCTAGTCCCCGACTAGCGGGGGCCAACTACGAGCAGTACTTC.

This chain connects TRBV24-1 to TRBJ2-3, with 7 bases identical to TRBD2. Germline CDR1 KGHDR, CDR2 SFDVKD. The CDR3 is 17 residues long. With V trimmed by 3 bases and J by 0 bases, 8 bases remained unmatched. The CDR3 is CATSDPRGEISTDTQYF. The CDR3 coding sequence is TGTGCCACCAGTGATCCACGGGGGGAAATAAGCACAGATACGCAGTATTTT.

The rearrangement uses TRBV24-1 and TRBJ2-1; D unclear. In germline, CDR1 is KGHDR, CDR2 SFDVKD. Deletions cut 5 bases from V and 0 bases from J, with 13 bases between. The CDR3 extends over 16 amino acids. CDR3: CATSVIDLSSYNEQFF. DNA of the CDR3: TGTGCCACCAGTGTAATTGACTTAAGCTCCTACAATGAGCAGTTCTTC.

The chain combines TRBV20-1 with TRBJ1-1; perhaps TRBD1 as D (5 bases). CDR3 length: 15 amino acids. Trimming took 5 bases from V and 1 from J, leaving 17 bases between them. Per the germline V gene, CDR1 is DFQATT and CDR2 is SNEGSKA (reference sequence). CDR3 sequence: CSAPYPGTANTEAFF. The CDR3 DNA sequence: TGCAGTGCTCCTTACCCCGGGACGGCGAACACTGAAGCTTTCTTT.

V is TRBV18 and J is TRBJ2-5; the match to TRBD2 covers 7 bases. The trim removed 0 bases at V and 3 bases at J, leaving 1 base unmatched. In germline, CDR1 is KGHSH, CDR2 LQKENI. The CDR3 has 14 residues. The CDR3 DNA reads as TGTGCCAGCTCACCACCGGCGGGAGAAGAGACCCAGTACTTC. This encodes CASSPPAGEETQYF.

In the case of this clonotype: No conserved phenylalanine or tryptophan is present at the end of the CDR3, so a read error is the likely explanation. The limits of the CDR3 on the DNA are not certain, so only TCRdb's listed CDR3 is given. The CDR3 sequence is CASSFPTS. J is TRBJ2-6 and V is TRBV7-9; the table's TRBD2 call for D was not verified on the DNA. Counting both end residues, the CDR3 totals 8 amino acids. Germline V gene sequence: CDR1 SEHNR, CDR2 FQNEAQ (reference sequence).

The rearrangement links TRBV7-9 to TRBJ2-1; possibly TRBD1 or TRBD2 for D (7 bases each). Germline-derived CDR1 and CDR2 are SEHNR and FQNEAQ (reference sequence). Trimming took 2 bases from V and 4 from J, leaving 12 bases between them. CDR3 size: 15 residues. The CDR3: CASSLQGGGYNEQFF. The DNA for the CDR3 is TGTGCCAGCAGCTTACAGGGGGGGGGTTACAATGAGCAGTTCTTC.

J is TRBJ2-7 and V is TRBV7-2; D gene ambiguous. The V gene's germline CDR1 is SGHTA and CDR2 FQGNSA. The length of the CDR3 is 15 residues. Trimming stripped 1 base from V and 3 bases from J, with 13 bases between. Here the CDR3 DNA reads TGTGCCAGCAGCTTAGAGTCTTCTAGTCTCTACGAGCAGTACTTC. This codes for CASSLESSSLYEQYF. Drawing the rest from reference TRBV7-2 and TRBJ2-7, the complete variable domain is GAGVSQSPSNKVTEKGKDVELRCDPISGHTALYWYRQSLGQGLEFLIYFQGNSAPDKSGLPSDRFSAERTGGSVSTLTIQRTQQEDSAVYLCASSLESSSLYEQYFGPGTRLTVT.

This clonotype was seen repeatedly, ten times or more. The rearrangement uses TRBV30 and TRBJ1-2; maybe TRBD1 (5 bases). Germline values: CDR1 GTSNPN, CDR2 SVGIG (reference sequence). The CDR3 extends over 11 amino acids. Trimming took 0 bases from V and 8 from J, leaving 7 bases between them. The CDR3 reads CAWSVGAGYTF. CDR3 nucleotides: TGTGCCTGGAGTGTAGGGGCAGGCTACACCTTC. The full variable domain, in which reference TRBV30 and TRBJ1-2 provide the parts outside the CDR3, is SQTIHQWPATLVQPVGSPLSLECTVEGTSNPNLYWYRQAAGRGLQLLFYSVGIGQISSEVPQNLSASRPQDRQFILSSKKLLLSDSGFYLCAWSVGAGYTFGSGTRLTVV.

The chain combines TRBV7-7 with TRBJ2-6; the match to TRBD2 covers 11 bases. Germline V gene data show CDR1 as SSHAT and CDR2 as FNYEAQ (reference sequence). The length of the CDR3 is 19 residues. V gave up 4 bases and J gave up 0 bases; unmatched junction bases: 8. CDR3 bases: TGTGCCAGCAGCTCTCGACTAGCGGGGCTGTGCTCTGGGGCCAACGTCCTGACTTTC. Protein product: CASSSRLAGLCSGANVLTF.

This clonotype was seen only once. At one end, the junction sequence differs from germline, possibly due to a read error. V and J are TRBV20-1 and TRBJ2-7; D is undetermined. The CDR3 has 15 amino acids. Germline CDR1 and CDR2: DFQATT and SNEGSKA (reference sequence). CDR3 loop: CSASLGSPRSYEQNF. CDR3 nucleotide sequence: TGCAGTGCTTCTCTAGGTTCCCCTCGCTCCTACGAGCAGAACTTC.

The chain joins TRBV20-1 to TRBJ1-2, with D tentatively TRBD1 (6 bases). Trimming took off 6 bases at V and 5 bases at J, with 19 bases between the two ends. Germline values: CDR1 DFQATT, CDR2 SNEGSKA (reference sequence). The CDR3 is 14 residues long. CDR3 sequence reads: CSAADGGAGYGYTF. CDR3 bases: TGCAGTGCCGCTGATGGGGGCGCGGGGTATGGCTACACCTTC.